The clone carrying this TCR beta chain occurred a few times. Among the 120 or so subjects of the validation cohort, separate from the approximately 700-subject first cohort, were the donors. This sample is part of a study of cytomegalovirus exposure and HLA in healthy donors. The method was immunoSEQ multiplex PCR; TCRdb's version includes in-frame clones alone and lacks a portion of them. The sample yields 140,000 or so clones, roughly nine tenths seen once. The TCR comes from a man aged 18 to 30 in good health and CMV-seronegative. The sequenced sample consisted of PBMCs.

The CDR3 DNA sequence: TGCGCCAGCAGTGAAATGGCTAGCGGGAGGACCGGGGAGCTGTTTTTT. Amino acids: CASSEMASGRTGELFF. V and J are TRBV10-1 and TRBJ2-2; 11 bases match TRBD2. The CDR3 is 16 residues long. V trimming: 3 bases; J trimming: 5 bases; junction bases outside the gene matches: 5. Germline V gives CDR1 WNHNN, CDR2 SYGVQD (reference sequence).